This T cell receptor (beta chain) appears in the sequencing data of a study of cytomegalovirus exposure and HLA in healthy donors. Looking at the study overall: Tens of millions of unique TCRs from HLA-typed donors made up an early data release. Study observations and caveats: An ancestry cluster, one associated with Asian ancestry, reportedly showed fewer N-insertions than the roughly 670-donor mean in a later analysis. A later analysis showed that HLA-associated TCR beta chains had undergone more clonal expansion than equally common others.

Note on this clone: Its matching antigen is unknown.

Trimming pared 5 bases from V and 5 bases from J, leaving 18 bases between. This CDR3 is 15 amino acids long. Germline V lookup: CDR1 SGHVS, CDR2 FNYEAQ. Both 60 Vbeta primers and 13 Jbeta primers went into the PCR. Measured with immunoSEQ multiplex PCR; TCRdb has only the in-frame clones, and not every one. The sample includes hundreds of thousands of clones, around 89% of them seen just once. The genes are TRBV7-6 and TRBJ2-5; possible D gene TRBD2, 6 bases. This clonotype originated in a woman aged 18-29 years in good health and CMV-seronegative. Sequencing input: PBMCs. The CDR3 is CASSQTSGGYETQYF. In DNA, the CDR3 is TGTGCCAGCAGCCAAACCTCCGGGGGATATGAGACCCAGTACTTC. Full variable domain (remainder filled in from reference TRBV7-6 and TRBJ2-5): GAGVSQSPRYKVTKRGQDVALRCDPISGHVSLYWYRQALGQGPEFLTYFNYEAQQDKSGLPNDRFSAERPEGSISTLTIQRTEQRDSAMYRCASSQTSGGYETQYFGPGTRLLVL.